This record covers a single TCR beta chain. These data are taken from a study of blood T cells in healthy people across ages. Alongside a J-beta primer mix, a sample-barcoded 5' primer served in a second PCR lasting about 7 to 11 cycles. TCRdb passed the 5' RACE reads through MiXCR, listing each CDR3 protein once. The profile shows some 780,000 distinct CDR3 sequences, around 50% of them singletons. The specimen sequenced was blood. This TCR was recovered from a man between 40 and 49 years old in good health.

The CDR3 DNA sequence: TGTGCCAGCAGTGCCTGGGGGACAGGGAGCGGGAATGAGCAGTTCTTC. Translating gives CASSAWGTGSGNEQFF. The genes are TRBV2 and TRBJ2-1, with TRBD1 matching over 9 bases. The germline gives CDR1 SNHLY, CDR2 FYNNEI. The CDR3 sequence is 16 residues long. Unmatched junction bases numbered 11, after V lost 4 bases and J lost 7 bases.